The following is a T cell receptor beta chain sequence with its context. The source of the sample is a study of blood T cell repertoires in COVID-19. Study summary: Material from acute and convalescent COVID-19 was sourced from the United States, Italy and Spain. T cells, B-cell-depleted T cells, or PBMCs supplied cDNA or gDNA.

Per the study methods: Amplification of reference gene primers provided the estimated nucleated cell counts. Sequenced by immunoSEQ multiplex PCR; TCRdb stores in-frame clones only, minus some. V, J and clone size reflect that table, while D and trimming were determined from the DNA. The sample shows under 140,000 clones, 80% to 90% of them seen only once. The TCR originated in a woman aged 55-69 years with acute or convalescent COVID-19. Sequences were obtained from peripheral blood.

The CDR3: CASSYDAGFNYGYTF. Here the CDR3 DNA reads TGTGCCAGCAGTTACGACGCAGGGTTTAACTATGGCTACACCTTC. The J gene is TRBJ1-2, the V gene TRBV6-5; a possible D gene is TRBD1 (5 bases). V was shortened by 2 bases and J by 1 base, with 11 bases between the two germline ends. The length of the CDR3 is 15 residues. Looked up from germline, CDR1 is MNHEY and CDR2 is SVGAGI.